This T cell receptor beta chain was captured in a study of graft-versus-host responses after intestinal transplantation. V gave up 4 bases and J gave up 4 bases; unmatched junction bases: 6. The CDR3 loop spans 14 amino acids. Germline loops: CDR1 SGHTA, CDR2 FQGNSA. Whole-study results and caveats: After transplant, early declines in HvG clones were associated with peak levels of circulating GvH clones. Marrow from the recipient contained GvH clones, some of which had appeared first in ileum or blood.

The protocol was immunoSEQ multiplex PCR, while the TCRdb copy is restricted to in-frame clones and leaves out a portion. The top ten clones hold 0.15% to 0.2% of a sample with more than 95,000 clones, 75% to 95% of them seen once. On this clone: Its cognate antigen is unknown.

This TCR derives from a human donor who received an intestinal transplant. The V call is TRBV7-2, the J call TRBJ1-2; 7 bases map to TRBD1. This sample comprised unstimulated CD4+ T cells sorted from spleen or lymph node cells, obtained before intestinal transplant. The CDR3 sequence is CASSSYRDSYGYTF. CDR3 sequence (DNA): TGTGCCAGCAGCTCATACAGGGACAGCTATGGCTACACCTTC. Full variable domain (remainder filled in from reference TRBV7-2 and TRBJ1-2): GAGVSQSPSNKVTEKGKDVELRCDPISGHTALYWYRQSLGQGLEFLIYFQGNSAPDKSGLPSDRFSAERTGGSVSTLTIQRTQQEDSAVYLCASSSYRDSYGYTFGSGTRLTVV.